This T cell receptor beta chain derives from a study of human T cells and chemical hapten exposure. Whole-study results and caveats: Significantly greater numbers of large CDR3 similarity clusters came from expanded TCRs than from controls.

Time point described: patch test 2, 6 weeks after DPC sensitization. The treatment was: therapeutic diphenylcyclopropenone sensitization with weekly scalp DPC. The study used a library that attached unique molecular identifiers to individual cDNA molecules. One entry per CDR3 protein, called by TCRdb with MiXCR from the RACE reads. The profile shows about 140,000 distinct CDR3 sequences, 12% of them singletons. The sample holds a few counts of this clonotype. Its antigen is unknown. Germline V gives CDR1 MNHEY, CDR2 SVGAGI. V lost 5 bases, J lost 0 bases, and 8 bases stayed unmatched. The CDR3 totals 18 residues.

The chain employs TRBV6-5 and TRBJ2-3, with 13 bases fitting TRBD2. The specimen comprised whole blood, sampled in connection with sensitization to the hapten diphenylcyclopropenone (DPC). The sequence derives from a woman aged 45-65 years with alopecia areata. Some clones in this sample may be carry-over from other donors' samples. The DNA for the CDR3 is TGTGCCAGCAGTGGCGAGGGGACTAGCGGGACTAGCACAGATACGCAGTATTTT. It translates to CASSGEGTSGTSTDTQYF.